These T cell receptor beta chains were read from a single sample in a study of blood T cells in healthy people across ages. MiXCR was run by TCRdb on the 5' RACE reads, yielding one entry per CDR3 protein. The sample contains some 760,000 distinct CDR3 sequences, 25% of which appear only once. The sample was also reused in another study, on T cells of mothers and their children.

Input material: blood. These TCRs come from a boy younger than 18 in good health. Each CDR3 is given with its conserved first and last residue. A D gene is named only where the DNA matches it firmly. Size is stated for part of the rows, as once, few or many counts, or as a class when the clone is expanded.

size,D,V,J,DNA,CDR3
NA,TRBD1,TRBV12-3/TRBV12-4,TRBJ1-1,TGTGCCAGCAGTTTCGACAGGGACAGGGTGAACACTGAAGCTTTCTTT,CASSFDRDRVNTEAFF
many,NA,TRBV20-1,TRBJ2-1,TGCAGTGCCAAGGTACCCACGAGTAATGAGCAGTTCTTC,CSAKVPTSNEQFF
NA,NA,TRBV10-3,TRBJ2-7,TGTGCCATCAGTGAGTCGCAGGACCCAGCTTCCTACGAGCAGTACTTC,CAISESQDPASYEQYF
NA,NA,TRBV7-3,TRBJ2-1,TGTGCCAGCAGCTCCTTAGAGGGCTACAATGAGCAGTTCTTC,CASSSLEGYNEQFF
few,TRBD2,TRBV28,TRBJ2-1,TGTGCCACCGAAGACGTTAGCGGGAAATACAATGAGCAGTTCTTC,CATEDVSGKYNEQFF
few,NA,TRBV7-9,TRBJ2-4,TGTGCCAGCAGCCGCGACGGGGGTTCCAAAAACATTCAGTACTTC,CASSRDGGSKNIQYF
NA,NA,TRBV29-1,TRBJ2-5,TGCAGCGTTGATCTGGGAGAAACGTTTGAGCAGTACTTC,CSVDLGETFEQYF
NA,TRBD1,TRBV6-5,TRBJ2-3,TGTGCCAGCAGTTACCCACCTGGACAGGGGGCAGATACGCAGTATTTT,CASSYPPGQGADTQYF
NA,NA,TRBV6-2/TRBV6-3,TRBJ1-5,TGTGCCAGCGGTTACTCGAGGGGGGGTAGGAATCAGCCCCAGCATTTT,CASGYSRGGRNQPQHF
NA,TRBD2,TRBV4-3,TRBJ2-5,TGCGCCAGCAGCCAAGAGAGTGGGGGACTAGTGAAGTTCTTC,CASSQESGGLVKFF
NA,NA,TRBV9,TRBJ2-2,TGTGCCAGCAGCGTAGCTCCAGGGGGGCCCGGGGAGCTGTTTTTT,CASSVAPGGPGELFF
few,NA,TRBV15,TRBJ1-2,TGTGCCACCAGCAGAGATCGAGCGAACTATGGCTACACCTTC,CATSRDRANYGYTF
few,TRBD1,TRBV20-1,TRBJ2-6,TGCAGTGCTTCCGGGACAGGGGCTGGGGCCAACGTCCTGACTTTC,CSASGTGAGANVLTF
few,NA,TRBV11-2,TRBJ2-1,TGTGCCAGCAGCAAAGGGGGACAGGGGGATAGCGGGAGGGGCTACAATGAGCAGTTCTTC,CASSKGGQGDSGRGYNEQFF
few,NA,TRBV12-3/TRBV12-4,TRBJ2-2,TGTGCCAGCAGCCCGCCTTCAGGGGTGAGGACCGGGGAGCTGTTTTTT,CASSPPSGVRTGELFF
NA,TRBD1,TRBV29-1,TRBJ2-2,TGCAGCGTTGTGGCCCGGACAGGGGGCAACACCGGGGAGCTGTTTTTT,CSVVARTGGNTGELFF
NA,NA,TRBV12-3/TRBV12-4,TRBJ2-7,TGTGCCAGCAGTTATGACACCTGCGAGCAGTACTTC,CASSYDTCEQYF
few,NA,TRBV18,TRBJ2-3,TGTGCCAGCTCGCCCAACCGACAGTCTGGCCCGGATACGCAGTATTTT,CASSPNRQSGPDTQYF
few,NA,TRBV2,TRBJ1-2,TGTGCCAGCAGTGAAAGGGCCCTGGGCGGAGGCTACACCTTC,CASSERALGGGYTF
few,NA,TRBV7-9,TRBJ2-7,TGTGCCAGCAGCTTCCACGGCACCTACGAGCAGTACTTC,CASSFHGTYEQYF
NA,NA,TRBV20-1,TRBJ1-2,TGCAGTGCTACTCAACCCCTCGGGGGTGGCTACACCTTC,CSATQPLGGGYTF
few,TRBD1,TRBV7-9,TRBJ2-2,TGTGCCAGCGAAGGACAGGGAAACACCGGGGAGCTGTTTTTT,CASEGQGNTGELFF
once,NA,TRBV28,TRBJ2-1,TGTGCCAGCAGTGCCCAGCGGGCCAGGGCTCACAATGAGCAGTTCTTC,CASSAQRARAHNEQFF
few,NA,TRBV7-8,TRBJ2-7,TGTGCCAGCAGCTTAGTGGGGACAACCGAATACGAGCAGTACTTC,CASSLVGTTEYEQYF
NA,TRBD2,TRBV7-8,TRBJ2-1,TGTGCCAGCAGCTCGAAGCAAGTAGCGGGAGCTTCTGGCAATGAGCAGTTCTTC,CASSSKQVAGASGNEQFF
few,TRBD1,TRBV29-1,TRBJ1-1,TGCAGCGTTGAATTGTGGACAGGGGGAATGGACACTGAAGCTTTCTTT,CSVELWTGGMDTEAFF
NA,NA,TRBV5-1,TRBJ2-7,TGCGCCAGCAGCTTGGAAGTAGCTCTAGGCGAGCAGTACTTC,CASSLEVALGEQYF
NA,NA,TRBV2,TRBJ2-7,TGTGCCAGCAGAGAAACAGGATCCGGTAGCGAGCAGTACTTC,CASRETGSGSEQYF
NA,TRBD2,TRBV4-1,TRBJ2-5,TGCGCCAGCAGCCAACCCACTAGCGGCCAAGAGACCCAGTACTTC,CASSQPTSGQETQYF
NA,NA,TRBV27,TRBJ1-5,TGTGCCAGCAGTTTATCAGGGATAGGTCAGCCCCAGCATTTT,CASSLSGIGQPQHF
few,TRBD2,TRBV7-2,TRBJ2-7,TGTGCCAGCAGCTACGGACTAGCGGGGGCCCCTGGGCGGGAGCAGTACTTC,CASSYGLAGAPGREQYF
few,TRBD1,TRBV20-1,TRBJ2-4,TGCAGTGCCCAAGATTCGGTCAGGGGGTCCAAAAACATTCAGTACTTC,CSAQDSVRGSKNIQYF